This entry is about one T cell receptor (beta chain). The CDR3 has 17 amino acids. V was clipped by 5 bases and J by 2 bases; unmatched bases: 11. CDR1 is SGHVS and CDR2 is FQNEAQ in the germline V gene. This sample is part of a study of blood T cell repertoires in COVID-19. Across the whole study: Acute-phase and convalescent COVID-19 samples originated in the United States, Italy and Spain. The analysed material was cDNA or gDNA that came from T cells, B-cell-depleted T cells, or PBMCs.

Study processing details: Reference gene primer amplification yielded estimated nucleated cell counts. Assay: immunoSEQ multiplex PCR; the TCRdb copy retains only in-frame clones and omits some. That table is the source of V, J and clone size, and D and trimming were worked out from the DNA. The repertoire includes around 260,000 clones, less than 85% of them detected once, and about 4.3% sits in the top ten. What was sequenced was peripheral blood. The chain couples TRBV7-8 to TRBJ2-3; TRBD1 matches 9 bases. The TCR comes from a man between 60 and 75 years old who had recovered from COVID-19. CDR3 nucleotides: TGTGCCAGCAGCCTACCGGGACAGGGACTTATCACAGATACGCAGTATTTT. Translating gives CASSLPGQGLITDTQYF.